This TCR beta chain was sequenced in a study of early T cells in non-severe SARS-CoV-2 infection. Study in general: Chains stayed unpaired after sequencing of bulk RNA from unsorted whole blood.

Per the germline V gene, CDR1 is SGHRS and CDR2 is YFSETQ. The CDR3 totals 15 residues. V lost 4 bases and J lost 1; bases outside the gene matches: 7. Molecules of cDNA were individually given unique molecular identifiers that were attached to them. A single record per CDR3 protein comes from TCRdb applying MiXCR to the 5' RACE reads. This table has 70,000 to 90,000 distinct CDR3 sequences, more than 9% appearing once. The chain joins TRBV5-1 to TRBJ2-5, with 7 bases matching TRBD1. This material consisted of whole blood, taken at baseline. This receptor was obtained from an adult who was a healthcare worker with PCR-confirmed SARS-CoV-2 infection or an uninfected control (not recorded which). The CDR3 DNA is TGCGCCAGCAGCGCCCCGTGGACAGGCCAAGAGACCCAGTACTTC. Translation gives CASSAPWTGQETQYF.